Sequencing of this T cell receptor (beta chain) was carried out in a study of shared clonotypes between healthy human individuals. Repertoires were generated with immunoSEQ multiplex PCR, while TCRdb's copy carries only in-frame clones and drops some. The table shows 550,000 to 700,000 clones, with roughly 72% occurring only once. Splitting the CD4+ cells yielded a CD45RA+ naive subset and a CD45RA-negative memory subset. Unmatched junction bases numbered 8, after V lost 5 bases and J lost 4 bases. CDR1 and CDR2 (germline): MDHEN, SYDVKM. The CDR3 runs to 15 residues. The chain links TRBV28 to TRBJ2-7; 10 bases line up with TRBD1. The source is a woman aged 25-40 years in good health. The sample consisted of memory CD4+ T cells sorted from blood. Subset in this sample: CD45RA-negative fraction. CDR3 in amino acids: CASSQTGGVGYEQYF. In DNA, the CDR3 is TGTGCCAGCAGTCAGACAGGGGGCGTAGGATACGAGCAGTACTTC.